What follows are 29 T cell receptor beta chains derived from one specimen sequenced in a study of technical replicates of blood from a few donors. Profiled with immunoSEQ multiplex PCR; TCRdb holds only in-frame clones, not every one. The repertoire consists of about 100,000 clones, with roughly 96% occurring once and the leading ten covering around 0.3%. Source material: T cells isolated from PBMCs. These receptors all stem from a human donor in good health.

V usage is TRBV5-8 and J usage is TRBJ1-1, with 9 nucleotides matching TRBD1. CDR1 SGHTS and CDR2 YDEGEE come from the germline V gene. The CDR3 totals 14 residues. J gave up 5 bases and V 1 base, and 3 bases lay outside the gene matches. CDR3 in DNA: TGTGCCAGCAGCTTGACAGGGGGCTGGACTGAAGCTTTCTTT. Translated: CASSLTGGWTEAFF.

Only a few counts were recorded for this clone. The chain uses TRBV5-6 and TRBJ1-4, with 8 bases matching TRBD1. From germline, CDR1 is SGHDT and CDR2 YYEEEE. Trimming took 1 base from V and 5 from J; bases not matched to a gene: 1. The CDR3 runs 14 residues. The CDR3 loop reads CASSLTGGNEKLFF. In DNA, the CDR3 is TGTGCCAGCAGCTTGACAGGGGGGAATGAAAAACTGTTTTTT.

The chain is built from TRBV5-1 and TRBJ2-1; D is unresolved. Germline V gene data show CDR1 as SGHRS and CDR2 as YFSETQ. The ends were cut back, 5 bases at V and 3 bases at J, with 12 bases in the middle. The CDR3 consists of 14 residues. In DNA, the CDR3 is TGCGCCAGCAGACAGCTTCTAAACTACAATGAGCAGTTCTTC. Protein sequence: CASRQLLNYNEQFF.

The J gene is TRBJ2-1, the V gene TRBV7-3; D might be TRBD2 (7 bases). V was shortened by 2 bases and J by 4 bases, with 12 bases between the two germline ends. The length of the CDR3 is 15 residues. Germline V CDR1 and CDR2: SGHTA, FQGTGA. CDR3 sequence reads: CASSLEGGRYNEQFF. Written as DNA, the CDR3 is TGTGCCAGCAGCTTAGAGGGGGGGCGTTACAATGAGCAGTTCTTC.

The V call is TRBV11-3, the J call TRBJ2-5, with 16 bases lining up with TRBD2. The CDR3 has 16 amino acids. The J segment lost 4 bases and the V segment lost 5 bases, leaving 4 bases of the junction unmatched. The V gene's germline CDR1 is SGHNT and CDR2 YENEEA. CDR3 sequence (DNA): TGTGCCAGCAGCCTCGGGACTAGCGGGAGGGGAGAGACCCAGTACTTC. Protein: CASSLGTSGRGETQYF.

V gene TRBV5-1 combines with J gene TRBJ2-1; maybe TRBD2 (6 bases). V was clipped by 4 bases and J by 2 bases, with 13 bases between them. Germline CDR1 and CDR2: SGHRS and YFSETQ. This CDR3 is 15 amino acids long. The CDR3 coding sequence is TGCGCCAGCAGCGATACTGGCGGGACCTACAATGAGCAGTTCTTC. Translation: CASSDTGGTYNEQFF. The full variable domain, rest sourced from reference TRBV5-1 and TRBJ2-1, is KAGVTQTPRYLIKTRGQQVTLSCSPISGHRSVSWYQQTPGQGLQFLFEYFSETQRNKGNFPGRFSGRQFSNSRSEMNVSTLELGDSALYLCASSDTGGTYNEQFFGPGTRLTVL.

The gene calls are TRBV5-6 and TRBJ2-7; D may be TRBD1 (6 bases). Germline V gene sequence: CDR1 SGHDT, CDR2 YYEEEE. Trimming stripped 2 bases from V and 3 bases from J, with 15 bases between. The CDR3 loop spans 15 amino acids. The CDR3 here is CASSLQGSQGYEQYF. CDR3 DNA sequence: TGTGCCAGCAGCTTACAGGGAAGTCAAGGCTACGAGCAGTACTTC.

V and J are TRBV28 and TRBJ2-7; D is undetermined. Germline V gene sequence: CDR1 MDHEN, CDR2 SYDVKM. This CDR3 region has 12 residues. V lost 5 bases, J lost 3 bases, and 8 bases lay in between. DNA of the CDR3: TGTGCCAGCAGTCGACTGTTCTACGAGCAGTACTTC. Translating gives CASSRLFYEQYF. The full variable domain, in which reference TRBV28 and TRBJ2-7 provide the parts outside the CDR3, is DVKVTQSSRYLVKRTGEKVFLECVQDMDHENMFWYRQDPGLGLRLIYFSYDVKMKEKGDIPEGYSVSREKKERFSLILESASTNQTSMYLCASSRLFYEQYFGPGTRLTVT.

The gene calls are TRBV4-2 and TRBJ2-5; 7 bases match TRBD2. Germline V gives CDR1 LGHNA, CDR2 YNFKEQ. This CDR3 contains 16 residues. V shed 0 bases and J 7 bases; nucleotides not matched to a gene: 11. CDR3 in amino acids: CASSQDRAGRLGTQYF. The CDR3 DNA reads TGTGCCAGCAGCCAAGATAGAGCGGGAAGGTTAGGGACCCAGTACTTC.

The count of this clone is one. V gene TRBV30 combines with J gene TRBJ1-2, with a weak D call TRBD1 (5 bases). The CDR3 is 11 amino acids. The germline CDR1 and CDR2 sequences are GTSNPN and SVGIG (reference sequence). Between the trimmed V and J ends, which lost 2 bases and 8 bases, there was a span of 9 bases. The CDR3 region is CAWSTGQGYTF. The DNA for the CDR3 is TGTGCCTGGAGTACAGGTCAAGGCTACACCTTC.

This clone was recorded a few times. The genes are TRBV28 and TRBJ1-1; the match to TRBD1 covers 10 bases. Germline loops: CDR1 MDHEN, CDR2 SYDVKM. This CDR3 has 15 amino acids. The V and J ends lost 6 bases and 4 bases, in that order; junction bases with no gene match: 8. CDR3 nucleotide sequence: TGTGCCAGCAGCGCCGGGACAGGGGAGCTCACTGAAGCTTTCTTT. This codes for CASSAGTGELTEAFF. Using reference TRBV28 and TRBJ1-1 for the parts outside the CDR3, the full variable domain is DVKVTQSSRYLVKRTGEKVFLECVQDMDHENMFWYRQDPGLGLRLIYFSYDVKMKEKGDIPEGYSVSREKKERFSLILESASTNQTSMYLCASSAGTGELTEAFFGQGTRLTVV.

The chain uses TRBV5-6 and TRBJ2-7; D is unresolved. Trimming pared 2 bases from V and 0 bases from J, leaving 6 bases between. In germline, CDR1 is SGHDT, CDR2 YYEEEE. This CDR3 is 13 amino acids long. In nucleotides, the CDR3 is TGTGCCAGCAGCTTCATTAGCTCCTACGAGCAGTACTTC. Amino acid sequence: CASSFISSYEQYF.

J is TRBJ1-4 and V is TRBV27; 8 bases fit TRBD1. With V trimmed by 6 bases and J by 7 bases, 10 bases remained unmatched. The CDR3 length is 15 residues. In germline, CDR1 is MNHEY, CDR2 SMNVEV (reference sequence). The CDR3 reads CASRPLDRGREKLFF. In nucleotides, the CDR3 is TGTGCCAGCAGGCCCTTAGACAGGGGACGTGAAAAACTGTTTTTT.

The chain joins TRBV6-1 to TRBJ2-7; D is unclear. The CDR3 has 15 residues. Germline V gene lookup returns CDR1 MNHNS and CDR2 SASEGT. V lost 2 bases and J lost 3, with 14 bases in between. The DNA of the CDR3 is TGTGCCAGCAGTGAATCGATGTTCAGGTACTACGAGCAGTACTTC. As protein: CASSESMFRYYEQYF.

CDR3 nucleotides: TGTGCCAGCAGCCTCATGCGGGGGAGGAATGAGCAGTTCTTC. Protein sequence: CASSLMRGRNEQFF. The chain employs TRBV11-1 and TRBJ2-1; 7 positions agree with TRBD2. Germline V lookup: CDR1 SGHAT, CDR2 FQDESV (reference sequence). This CDR3 comprises 14 residues. Trimming removed 5 bases from V and 7 bases from J; junction bases left unmatched: 8.

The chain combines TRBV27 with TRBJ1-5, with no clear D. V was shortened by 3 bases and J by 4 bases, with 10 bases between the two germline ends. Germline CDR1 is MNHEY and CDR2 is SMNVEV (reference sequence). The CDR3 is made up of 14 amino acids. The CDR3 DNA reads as TGTGCCAGCAGTTTCGCACAGATTAATCAGCCCCAGCATTTT. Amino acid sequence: CASSFAQINQPQHF.

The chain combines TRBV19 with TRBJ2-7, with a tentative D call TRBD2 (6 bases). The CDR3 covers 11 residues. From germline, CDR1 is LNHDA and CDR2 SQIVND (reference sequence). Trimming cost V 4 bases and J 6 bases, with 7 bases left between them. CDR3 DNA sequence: TGTGCCAGTAGTAGGGAGGCCGAGCAGTACTTC. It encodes CASSREAEQYF.

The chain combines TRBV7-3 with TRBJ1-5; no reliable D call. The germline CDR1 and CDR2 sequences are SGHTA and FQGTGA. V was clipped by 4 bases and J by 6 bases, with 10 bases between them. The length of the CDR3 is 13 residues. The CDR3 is CASSSAPGQPQHF. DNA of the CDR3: TGTGCCAGCAGCTCCGCCCCCGGTCAGCCCCAGCATTTT.

The CDR3 DNA reads TGTGCCAGCAGTGAATCCGGGACAGGGGAAGAGACCCAGTACTTC. Translation gives CASSESGTGEETQYF. The chain recombines TRBV9 with TRBJ2-5; 10 nucleotides align to TRBD1. Trimming cost V 5 bases and J 3 bases; bases outside gene matches: 7. CDR3 length equals 15 residues. The V gene's germline CDR1 is SGDLS and CDR2 YYNGEE. The full variable domain, in which reference TRBV9 and TRBJ2-5 provide the parts outside the CDR3, is DSGVTQTPKHLITATGQRVTLRCSPRSGDLSVYWYQQSLDQGLQFLIQYYNGEERAKGNILERFSAQQFPDLHSELNLSSLELGDSALYFCASSESGTGEETQYFGPGTRLLVL.

The CDR3 region is CASSRGLAGAYEQYF. Here the CDR3 DNA reads TGTGCCAGCAGCCGGGGACTAGCGGGAGCCTACGAGCAGTACTTC. The V gene is TRBV7-3, the J gene TRBJ2-7; 14 bases fit TRBD2. Germline V gene data show CDR1 as SGHTA and CDR2 as FQGTGA. V was clipped by 5 bases and J by 2 bases; unmatched bases: 2. The CDR3 runs 15 residues.

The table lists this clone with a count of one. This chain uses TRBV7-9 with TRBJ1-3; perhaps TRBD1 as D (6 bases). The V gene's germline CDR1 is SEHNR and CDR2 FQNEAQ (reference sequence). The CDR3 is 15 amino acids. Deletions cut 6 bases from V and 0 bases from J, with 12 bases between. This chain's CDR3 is CASSIGQSSGNTIYF. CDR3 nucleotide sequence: TGTGCCAGCAGTATAGGACAGTCCTCTGGAAACACCATATATTTT.

This chain's CDR3 is CASSFRANTGELFF. In DNA form, the CDR3 reads TGTGCCAGCAGCTTTAGAGCGAACACCGGGGAGCTGTTTTTT. The V and J genes are TRBV7-6 and TRBJ2-2; D is unresolved. Trimming cost V 3 bases and J 0 bases, with 5 bases left between them. There are 14 residues in the CDR3. Germline assignment: CDR1 SGHVS and CDR2 FNYEAQ.

CDR3 nucleotides: TGTGCCAGCTCACCGTCCGGGAGGTGGGGCACCGGGGAGCTGTTTTTT. Translation: CASSPSGRWGTGELFF. The chain employs TRBV18 and TRBJ2-2; TRBD2 matches at 7 bases. In germline, CDR1 is KGHSH, CDR2 LQKENI. The CDR3 contains 16 residues. The trim removed 3 bases at V and 4 bases at J, leaving 8 bases unmatched.

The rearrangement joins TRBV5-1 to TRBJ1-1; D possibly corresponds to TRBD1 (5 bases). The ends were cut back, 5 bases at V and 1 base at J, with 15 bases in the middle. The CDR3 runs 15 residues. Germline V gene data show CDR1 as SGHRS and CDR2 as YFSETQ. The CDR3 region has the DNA TGCGCCAGCAGTCTCAGTACCACAGGGAACACTGAAGCTTTCTTT. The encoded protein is CASSLSTTGNTEAFF.

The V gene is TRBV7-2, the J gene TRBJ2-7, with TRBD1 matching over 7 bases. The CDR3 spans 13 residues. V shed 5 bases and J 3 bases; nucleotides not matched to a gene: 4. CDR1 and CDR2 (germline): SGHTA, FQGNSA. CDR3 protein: CASSRQGFYEQYF. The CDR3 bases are TGTGCCAGCAGCCGACAGGGATTCTACGAGCAGTACTTC.

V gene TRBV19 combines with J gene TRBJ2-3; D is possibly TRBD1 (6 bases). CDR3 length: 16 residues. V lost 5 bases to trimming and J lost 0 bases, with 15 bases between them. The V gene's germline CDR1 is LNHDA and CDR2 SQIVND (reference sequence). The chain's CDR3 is CASSPVDRPSTDTQYF. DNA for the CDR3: TGTGCCAGTAGTCCAGTCGACAGGCCTAGCACAGATACGCAGTATTTT.

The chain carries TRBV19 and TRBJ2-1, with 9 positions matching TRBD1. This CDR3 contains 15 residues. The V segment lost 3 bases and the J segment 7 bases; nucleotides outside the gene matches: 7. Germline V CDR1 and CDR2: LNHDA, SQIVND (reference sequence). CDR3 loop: CASSIPGQGGNEQFF. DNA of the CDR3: TGTGCCAGTAGTATTCCGGGACAGGGTGGAAATGAGCAGTTCTTC.

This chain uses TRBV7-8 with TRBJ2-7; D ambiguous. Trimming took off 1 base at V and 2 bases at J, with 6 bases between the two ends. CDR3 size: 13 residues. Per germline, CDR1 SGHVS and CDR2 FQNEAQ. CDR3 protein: CASSLGSTYEQYF. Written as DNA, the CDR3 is TGTGCCAGCAGCTTAGGCAGTACCTACGAGCAGTACTTC. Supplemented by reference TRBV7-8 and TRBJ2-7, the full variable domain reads GAGVSQSPRYKVAKRGQDVALRCDPISGHVSLFWYQQALGQGPEFLTYFQNEAQLDKSGLPSDRFFAERPEGSVSTLKIQRTQQEDSAVYLCASSLGSTYEQYFGPGTRLTVT.

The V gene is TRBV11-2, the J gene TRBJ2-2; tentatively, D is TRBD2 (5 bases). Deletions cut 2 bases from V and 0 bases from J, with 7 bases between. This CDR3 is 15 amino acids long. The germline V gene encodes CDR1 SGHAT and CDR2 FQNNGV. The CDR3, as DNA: TGTGCCAGCAGCTTAACGGGGTCGAACACCGGGGAGCTGTTTTTT. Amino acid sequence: CASSLTGSNTGELFF.